This T cell receptor beta chain stems from a study of Graves' ophthalmopathy and Graves' hyperthyroidism. This clonotype was detected ten times or more. The TCR beta CDR3 regions underwent amplification from RNA transcripts. Amplification began with first-round RT-PCR using HTBI primers, then second-round multiplex PCR was performed. TCRdb re-analysed the multiplex PCR reads in MiXCR, keeping a single row per CDR3 protein. The sample lists fewer than 400,000 distinct CDR3 sequences, approximately 16% seen once, with more than 1.5% in the top ten. There are 14 residues in the CDR3. The germline V gene encodes CDR1 SGHTA and CDR2 FQGNSA. V was cut by 0 bases and J by 7 bases, with 9 bases left in between.

The V and J genes are TRBV7-2 and TRBJ2-2; D is undetermined. Material: peripheral blood. This TCR was recovered from a woman aged 18-29 years with Graves' ophthalmopathy. The CDR3 coding sequence is TGTGCCAGCAGCTTAGCGCTAAGTCTCGGGGAGCTGTTTTTT. It specifies CASSLALSLGELFF.